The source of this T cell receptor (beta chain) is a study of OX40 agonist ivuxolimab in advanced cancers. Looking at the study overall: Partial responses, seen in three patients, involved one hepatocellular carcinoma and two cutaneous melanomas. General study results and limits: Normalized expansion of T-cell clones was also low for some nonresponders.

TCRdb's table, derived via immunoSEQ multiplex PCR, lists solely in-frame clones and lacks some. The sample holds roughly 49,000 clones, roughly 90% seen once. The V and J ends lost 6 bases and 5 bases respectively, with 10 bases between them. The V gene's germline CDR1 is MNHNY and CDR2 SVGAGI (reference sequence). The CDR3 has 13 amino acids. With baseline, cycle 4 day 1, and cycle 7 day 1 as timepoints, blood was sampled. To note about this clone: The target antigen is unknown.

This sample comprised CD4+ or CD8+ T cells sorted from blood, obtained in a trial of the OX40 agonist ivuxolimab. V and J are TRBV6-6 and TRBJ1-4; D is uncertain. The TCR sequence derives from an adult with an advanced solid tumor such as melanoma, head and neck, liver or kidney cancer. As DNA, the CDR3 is TGTGCCAGCAGAAAGGTCCAAAATGAAAAACTGTTTTTT. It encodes CASRKVQNEKLFF.